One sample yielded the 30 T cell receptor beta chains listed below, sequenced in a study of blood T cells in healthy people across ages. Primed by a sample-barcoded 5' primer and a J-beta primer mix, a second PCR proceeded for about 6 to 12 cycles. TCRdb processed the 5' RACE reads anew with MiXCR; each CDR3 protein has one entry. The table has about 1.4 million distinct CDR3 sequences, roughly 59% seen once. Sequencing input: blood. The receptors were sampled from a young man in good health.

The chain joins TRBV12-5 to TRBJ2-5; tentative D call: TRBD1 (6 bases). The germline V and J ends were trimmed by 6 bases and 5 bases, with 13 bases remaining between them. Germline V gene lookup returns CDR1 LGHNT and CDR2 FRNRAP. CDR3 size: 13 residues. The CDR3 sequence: CASGSQGLETQYF. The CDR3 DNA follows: TGTGCTAGTGGCTCACAGGGATTGGAGACCCAGTACTTC.

The CDR3 sequence: CASSFRTTGSQETQYF. The CDR3 DNA follows: TGTGCCAGCAGCTTTAGGACCACAGGCAGCCAAGAGACCCAGTACTTC. The chain couples TRBV3-1 to TRBJ2-5; possibly TRBD1 for D (5 bases). Looked up from germline, CDR1 is LGHDT and CDR2 is YNNKEL (reference sequence). Trimming shortened V by 5 bases and J by 1 base, and 17 bases separated the two germline ends. The CDR3 is 16 amino acids.

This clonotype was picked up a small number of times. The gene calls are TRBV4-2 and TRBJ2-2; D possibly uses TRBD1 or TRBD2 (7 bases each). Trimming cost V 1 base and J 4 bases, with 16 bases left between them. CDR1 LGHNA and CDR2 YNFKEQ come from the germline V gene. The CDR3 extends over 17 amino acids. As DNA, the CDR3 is TGTGCCAGCAGCCAAGGGGAGGGGGCATATAGCACCGGGGAGCTGTTTTTT. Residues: CASSQGEGAYSTGELFF.

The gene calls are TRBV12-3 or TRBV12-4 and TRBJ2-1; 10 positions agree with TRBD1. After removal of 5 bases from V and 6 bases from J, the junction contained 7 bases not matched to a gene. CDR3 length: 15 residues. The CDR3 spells CASSMAGTGVNEQFF. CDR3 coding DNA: TGTGCCAGCAGTATGGCCGGGACAGGGGTCAATGAGCAGTTCTTC.

DNA for the CDR3: TGCAGTGCTAGAGCTGCAGCGGGAGCCGGGCACGAGCAGTACTTC. Protein sequence: CSARAAAGAGHEQYF. The chain carries TRBV20-1 and TRBJ2-7; 8 nucleotides agree with TRBD2. The CDR3 has 15 residues. CDR1 is DFQATT, CDR2 SNEGSKA, per germline (reference sequence). V lost 1 base to trimming and J lost 5 bases; unmatched junction nucleotides: 10.

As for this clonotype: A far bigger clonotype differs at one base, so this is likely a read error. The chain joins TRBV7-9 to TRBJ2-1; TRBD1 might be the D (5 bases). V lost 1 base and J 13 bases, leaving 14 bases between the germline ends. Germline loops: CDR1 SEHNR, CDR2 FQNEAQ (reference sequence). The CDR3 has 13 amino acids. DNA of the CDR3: TGTGCCAGCAGCTTAGGACAGCAAGAGACCCAGTTCTTC. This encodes CASSLGQQETQFF.

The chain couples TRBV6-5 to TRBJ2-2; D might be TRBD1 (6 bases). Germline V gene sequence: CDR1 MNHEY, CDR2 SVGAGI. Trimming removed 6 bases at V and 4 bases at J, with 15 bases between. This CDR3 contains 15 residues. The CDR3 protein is CASSLITRGTGELFF. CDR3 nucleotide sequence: TGTGCCAGCAGCCTTATAACCAGGGGCACCGGGGAGCTGTTTTTT.

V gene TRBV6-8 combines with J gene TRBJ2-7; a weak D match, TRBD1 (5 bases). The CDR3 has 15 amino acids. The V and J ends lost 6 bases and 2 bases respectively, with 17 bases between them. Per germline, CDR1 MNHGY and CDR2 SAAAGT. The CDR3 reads CASRVSLGLPYEQYF. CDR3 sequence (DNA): TGTGCCAGCAGGGTTTCGCTGGGGCTTCCCTACGAGCAGTACTTC.

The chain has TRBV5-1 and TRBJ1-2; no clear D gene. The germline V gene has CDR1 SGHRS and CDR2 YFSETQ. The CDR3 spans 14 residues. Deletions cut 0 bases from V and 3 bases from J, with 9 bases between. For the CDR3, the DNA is TGCGCCAGCAGCTTGGGAGTGGCGGACTATGGCTACACCTTC. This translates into CASSLGVADYGYTF.

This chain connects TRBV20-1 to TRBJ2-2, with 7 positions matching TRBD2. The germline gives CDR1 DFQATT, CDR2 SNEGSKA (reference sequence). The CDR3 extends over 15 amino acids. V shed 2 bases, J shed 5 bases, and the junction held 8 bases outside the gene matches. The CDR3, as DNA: TGCAGTGCTAGATTGCGTCAGGGAGGGACCGGGGAGCTGTTTTTT. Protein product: CSARLRQGGTGELFF.

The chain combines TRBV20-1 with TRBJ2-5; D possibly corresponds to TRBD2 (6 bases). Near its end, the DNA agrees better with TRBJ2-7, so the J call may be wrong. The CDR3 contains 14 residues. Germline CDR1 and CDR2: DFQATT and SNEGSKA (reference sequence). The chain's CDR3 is CSARDLTRLYEQYF. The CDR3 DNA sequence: TGCAGTGCTAGAGATCTGACTAGATTATACGAGCAGTACTTC.

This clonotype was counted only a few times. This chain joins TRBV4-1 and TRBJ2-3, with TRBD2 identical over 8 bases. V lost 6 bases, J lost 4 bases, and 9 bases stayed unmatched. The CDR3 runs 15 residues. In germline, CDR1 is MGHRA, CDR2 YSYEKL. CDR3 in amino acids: CASSRLATTADTQYF. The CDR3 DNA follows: TGCGCCAGCAGTCGACTAGCGACTACAGCAGATACGCAGTATTTT.

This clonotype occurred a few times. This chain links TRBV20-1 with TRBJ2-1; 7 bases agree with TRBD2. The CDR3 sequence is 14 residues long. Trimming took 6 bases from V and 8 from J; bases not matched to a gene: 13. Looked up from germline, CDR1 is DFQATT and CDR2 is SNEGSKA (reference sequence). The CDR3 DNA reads TGCAGTGCCTTCGGGGGGTCCTCATTCTATGAGCAGTTCTTC. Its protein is CSAFGGSSFYEQFF.

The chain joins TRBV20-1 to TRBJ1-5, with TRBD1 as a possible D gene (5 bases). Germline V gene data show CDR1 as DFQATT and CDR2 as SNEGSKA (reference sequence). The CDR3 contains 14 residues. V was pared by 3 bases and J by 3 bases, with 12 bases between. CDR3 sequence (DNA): TGCAGTGCTAGTCGACAGAAACACAATCAGCCCCAGCATTTT. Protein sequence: CSASRQKHNQPQHF.

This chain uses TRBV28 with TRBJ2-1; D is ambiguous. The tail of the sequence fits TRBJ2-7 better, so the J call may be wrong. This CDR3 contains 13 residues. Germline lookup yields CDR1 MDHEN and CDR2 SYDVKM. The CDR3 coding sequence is TGTGCCAGCAGTGATAACTCCTACAATGAGCAGTACTTC. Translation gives CASSDNSYNEQYF.

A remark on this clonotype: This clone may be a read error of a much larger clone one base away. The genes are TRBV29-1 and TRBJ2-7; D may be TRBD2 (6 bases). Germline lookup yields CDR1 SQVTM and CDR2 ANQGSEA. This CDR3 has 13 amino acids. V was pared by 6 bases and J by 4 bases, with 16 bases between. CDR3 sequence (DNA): TGCAGCGTAACGAGGCTGGGGGGATACGAGCAGTACTTC. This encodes CSVTRLGGYEQYF.

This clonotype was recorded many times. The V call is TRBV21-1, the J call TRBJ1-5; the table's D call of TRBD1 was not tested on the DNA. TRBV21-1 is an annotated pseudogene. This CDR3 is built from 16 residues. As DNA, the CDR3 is TGTGCCAGCAGCAAAGGGCCACAGGCCAGCAATCAGCCCCAGCATTTT. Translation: CASSKGPQASNQPQHF.

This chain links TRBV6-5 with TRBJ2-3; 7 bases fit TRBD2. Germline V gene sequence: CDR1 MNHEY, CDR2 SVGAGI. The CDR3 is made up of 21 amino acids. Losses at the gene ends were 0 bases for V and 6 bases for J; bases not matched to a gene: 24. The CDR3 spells CASSYSNPSFWRGSSGDTQYF. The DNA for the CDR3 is TGTGCCAGCAGTTACTCGAACCCATCTTTCTGGCGGGGGTCCAGCGGGGATACGCAGTATTTT.

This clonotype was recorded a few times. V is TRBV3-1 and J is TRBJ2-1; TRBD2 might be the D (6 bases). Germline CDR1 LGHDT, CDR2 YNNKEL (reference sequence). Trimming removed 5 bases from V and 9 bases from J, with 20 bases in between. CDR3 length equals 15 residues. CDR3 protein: CASSSGGAGIGEQFF. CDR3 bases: TGTGCCAGCAGCTCAGGAGGGGCGGGGATAGGTGAGCAGTTCTTC.

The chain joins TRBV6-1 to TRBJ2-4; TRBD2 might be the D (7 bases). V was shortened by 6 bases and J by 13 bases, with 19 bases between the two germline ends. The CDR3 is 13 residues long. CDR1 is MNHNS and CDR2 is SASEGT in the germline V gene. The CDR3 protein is CASRERGAGEQYF. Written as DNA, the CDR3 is TGTGCCAGCAGAGAACGGGGGGCAGGGGAGCAGTACTTC.

This chain's CDR3 is CSEQGPNTEAFF. CDR3 nucleotides: TGCAGCGAGCAGGGACCGAACACTGAAGCTTTCTTT. V and J are TRBV29-1 and TRBJ1-1, with D maybe TRBD1 (5 bases). The V gene's germline CDR1 is SQVTM and CDR2 ANQGSEA. V lost 7 bases and J 1 base, leaving 10 bases between the germline ends. CDR3 length: 12 residues.

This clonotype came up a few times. CDR3 nucleotide sequence: TGTGCCAGCAGCCAAGGAAACTCCGAGGGCAAAAACATTCAGTACTTC. Amino acids: CASSQGNSEGKNIQYF. The chain employs TRBV3-1 and TRBJ2-4; perhaps TRBD2 as D (5 bases). The germline V and J ends were trimmed by 1 base and 3 bases, with 13 bases remaining between them. Germline values: CDR1 LGHDT, CDR2 YNNKEL (reference sequence). CDR3 length: 16 residues.

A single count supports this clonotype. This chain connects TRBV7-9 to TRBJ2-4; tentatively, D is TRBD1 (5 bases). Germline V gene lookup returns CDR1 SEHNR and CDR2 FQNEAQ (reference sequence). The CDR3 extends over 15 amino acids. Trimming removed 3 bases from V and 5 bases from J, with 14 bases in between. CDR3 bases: TGTGCCAGCAGCTTTACACAGGATCCCCAAAACATTCAGTACTTC. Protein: CASSFTQDPQNIQYF.

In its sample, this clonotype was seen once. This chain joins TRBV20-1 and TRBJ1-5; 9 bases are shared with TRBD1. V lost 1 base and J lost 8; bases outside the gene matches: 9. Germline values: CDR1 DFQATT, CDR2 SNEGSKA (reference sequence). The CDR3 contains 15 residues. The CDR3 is CSARVPGQGRKPQHF. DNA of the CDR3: TGCAGTGCTAGAGTTCCGGGACAGGGAAGAAAGCCCCAGCATTTT.

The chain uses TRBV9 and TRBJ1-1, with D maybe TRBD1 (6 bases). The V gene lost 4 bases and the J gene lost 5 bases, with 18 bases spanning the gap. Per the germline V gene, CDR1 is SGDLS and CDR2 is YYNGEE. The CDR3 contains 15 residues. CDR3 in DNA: TGTGCCAGCAGCCCCTCAGGGGCGTCGGCTACTGAAGCTTTCTTT. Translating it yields CASSPSGASATEAFF.

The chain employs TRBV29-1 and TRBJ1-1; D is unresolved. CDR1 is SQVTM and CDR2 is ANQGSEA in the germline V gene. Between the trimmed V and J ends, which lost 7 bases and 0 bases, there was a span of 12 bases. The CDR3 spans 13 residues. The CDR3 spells CSAATQLNTEAFF. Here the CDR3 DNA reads TGCAGCGCCGCGACACAGTTGAACACTGAAGCTTTCTTT.

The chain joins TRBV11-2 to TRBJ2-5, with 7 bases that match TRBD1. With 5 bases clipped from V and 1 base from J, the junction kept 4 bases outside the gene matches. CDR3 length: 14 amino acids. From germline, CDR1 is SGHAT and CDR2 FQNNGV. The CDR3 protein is CASSDYRGQETQYF. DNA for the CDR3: TGTGCCAGCAGCGACTACAGGGGCCAAGAGACCCAGTACTTC.

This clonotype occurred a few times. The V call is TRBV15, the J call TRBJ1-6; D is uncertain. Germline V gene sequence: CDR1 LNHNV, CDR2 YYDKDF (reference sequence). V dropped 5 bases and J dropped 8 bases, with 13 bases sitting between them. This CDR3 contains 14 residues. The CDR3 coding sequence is TGTGCCACCAGCGAATACACAACCTATTCACCCCTCCACTTT. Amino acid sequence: CATSEYTTYSPLHF. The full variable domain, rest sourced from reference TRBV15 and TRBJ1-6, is DAMVIQNPRYQVTQFGKPVTLSCSQTLNHNVMYWYQQKSSQAPKLLFHYYDKDFNNEADTPDNFQSRRPNTSFCFLDIRSPGLGDTAMYLCATSEYTTYSPLHFGNGTRLTVT.

CDR3 sequence (DNA): TGCGCCAGCAGCTTTTTGTGGGAAGGGCGTATCCTCGGGGAGACCCAGTACTTC. Translating it yields CASSFLWEGRILGETQYF. This rearrangement joins TRBV5-1 to TRBJ2-5, with D uncertain. This CDR3 contains 18 residues. V was cut by 2 bases and J by 5 bases, with 25 bases left in between. Per germline, CDR1 SGHRS and CDR2 YFSETQ.

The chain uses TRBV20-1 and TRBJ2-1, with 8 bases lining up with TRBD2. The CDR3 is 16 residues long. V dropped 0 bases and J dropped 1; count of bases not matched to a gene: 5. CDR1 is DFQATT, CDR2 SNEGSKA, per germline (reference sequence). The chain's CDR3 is CSARDFSGGSYNEQFF. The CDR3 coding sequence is TGCAGTGCTAGAGATTTCAGCGGGGGATCCTACAATGAGCAGTTCTTC.